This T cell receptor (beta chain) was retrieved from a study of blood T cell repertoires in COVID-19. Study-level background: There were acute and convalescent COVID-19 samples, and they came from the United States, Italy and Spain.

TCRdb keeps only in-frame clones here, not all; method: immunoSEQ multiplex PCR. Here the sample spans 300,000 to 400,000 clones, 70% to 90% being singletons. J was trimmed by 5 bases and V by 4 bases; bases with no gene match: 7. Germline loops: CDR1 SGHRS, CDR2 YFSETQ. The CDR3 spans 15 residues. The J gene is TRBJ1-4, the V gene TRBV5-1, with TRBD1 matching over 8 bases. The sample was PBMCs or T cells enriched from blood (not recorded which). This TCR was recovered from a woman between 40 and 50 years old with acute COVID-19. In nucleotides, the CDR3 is TGCGCCAGCAGCGTGGACAGGGTAAAAAATGAAAAACTGTTTTTT. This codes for CASSVDRVKNEKLFF. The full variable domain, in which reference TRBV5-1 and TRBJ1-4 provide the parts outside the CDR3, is KAGVTQTPRYLIKTRGQQVTLSCSPISGHRSVSWYQQTPGQGLQFLFEYFSETQRNKGNFPGRFSGRQFSNSRSEMNVSTLELGDSALYLCASSVDRVKNEKLFFGSGTQLSVL.